Sequencing of this T cell receptor (beta chain) was carried out in a study of control samples from healthy donors and cancer patients. The CDR3 runs 16 residues. The V and J ends lost 0 bases and 4 bases, in that order; junction bases with no gene match: 8. Per the germline V gene, CDR1 is MGHRA and CDR2 is YSYEKL. Clones were read by immunoSEQ multiplex PCR, and TCRdb kept only the in-frame ones, dropping some. The sample yields under 150,000 clones, around 89% seen once. The receptor was derived from a woman aged 45-65 years with colorectal cancer. The V and J genes are TRBV4-1 and TRBJ2-5, with TRBD2 matching over 7 bases. Source material: PBMCs. The CDR3 DNA follows: TGCGCCAGCAGCCAAGATTCTGGGGGAGGGAGAGAGACCCAGTACTTC. This sequence encodes CASSQDSGGGRETQYF.